This T cell receptor beta chain is from a study of CD8+CD57+ T cells in acquired aplastic anemia. Profiles of TCR beta VDJ and CDR3 were generated from a genomic DNA template. Via MiXCR, TCRdb re-called the reads, giving one row per CDR3 protein. The table has some 280,000 distinct CDR3 sequences, 45% to 65% seen once; the top ten hold around 7.6%. This clonotype was picked up many times. Germline CDR1 is SEHNR and CDR2 is FQNEAQ (reference sequence). The CDR3 has 14 amino acids. V dropped 5 bases and J dropped 2; count of bases not matched to a gene: 6. This receptor was identified in a human donor with severe aplastic anemia or a healthy control (not recorded which). V and J are TRBV7-9 and TRBJ2-7; 7 nucleotides agree with TRBD1. Sequencing input: sorted CD4+, CD8+, or CD8+CD57+ T cells (not recorded which) from PBMCs. The CDR3 reads CASSRIGTAYEQYF. The CDR3 nucleotides are TGTGCCAGCAGCCGTATCGGGACAGCCTACGAGCAGTACTTC.